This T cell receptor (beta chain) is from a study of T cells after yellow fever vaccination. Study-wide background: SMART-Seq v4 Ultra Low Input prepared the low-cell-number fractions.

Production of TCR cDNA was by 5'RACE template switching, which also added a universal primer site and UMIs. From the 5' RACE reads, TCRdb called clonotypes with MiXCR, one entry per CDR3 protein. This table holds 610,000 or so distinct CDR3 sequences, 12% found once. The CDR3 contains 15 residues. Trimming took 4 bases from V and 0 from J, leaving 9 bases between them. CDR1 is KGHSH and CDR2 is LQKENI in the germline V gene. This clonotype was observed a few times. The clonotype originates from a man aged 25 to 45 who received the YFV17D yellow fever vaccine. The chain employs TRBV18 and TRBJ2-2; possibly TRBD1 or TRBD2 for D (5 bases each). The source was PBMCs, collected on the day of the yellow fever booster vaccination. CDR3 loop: CASSRDLPNTGELFF. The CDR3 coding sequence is TGTGCCAGCTCACGGGACCTCCCGAACACCGGGGAGCTGTTTTTT.